This T cell receptor beta chain was sequenced for a study of cytomegalovirus exposure and HLA in healthy donors. Researchers ran the PCR with 60 Vbeta and 13 Jbeta primers. Repertoires were generated with immunoSEQ multiplex PCR, while TCRdb's copy carries only in-frame clones and drops some. The data show approximately 170,000 clones, approximately 73% seen once. This clone was seen a handful of times. Its matching antigen is unknown. Findings and caveats of the study: Per a later analysis, 15,000 to 20,000 TCR beta sequences showed association with HLA alleles at 0.05 false discovery rate. Using the classifier, cytomegalovirus status was reportedly diagnosed with high specificity and sensitivity. TCR beta V segments were, for the most part, productive about 87% or about 30% of the time in an earlier analysis.

Germline assignment: CDR1 KGHSH and CDR2 LQKENI. The V end lost 5 bases, the J end lost 0 bases, and 8 bases lay between the germline ends. The CDR3 length is 15 residues. The donors were healthy bone marrow donors. This sequence was found in a woman between 18 and 29 years old in good health and CMV-seropositive. The rearrangement joins TRBV18 to TRBJ2-6; D unclear. The sample comprised PBMCs. DNA of the CDR3: TGTGCCAGCTCAGAGGCGACCTCTGGGGCCAACGTCCTGACTTTC. Residues: CASSEATSGANVLTF.